This entry concerns a single TCR beta chain. Looked up from germline, CDR1 is SQVTM and CDR2 is ANQGSEA. This CDR3 has 12 amino acids. Trimming cost V 4 bases and J 0 bases, with 7 bases left between them. Time point here: recipient sample about 28 days before transplant, after cytoreduction. Repertoires were generated with immunoSEQ multiplex PCR, while TCRdb's copy carries only in-frame clones and drops some. The table includes around 27,000 clones, about 70% detected once. The record originates from a study of T cell clonotyping in hematopoietic cell transplantation. This sequence originates from a man in his forties or fifties with myelodysplastic syndrome. Some clones in this sample may be carry-over from other donors' samples. The gene calls are TRBV29-1 and TRBJ2-7; D might be TRBD1 or TRBD2, each matching 5 bases. The sequenced sample was peripheral blood mononuclear cells, obtained before stem cell transplant. CDR3 nucleotides: TGCAGCGTTGCGGGGACCTCCTACGAGCAGTACTTC. Translated, it gives CSVAGTSYEQYF.